Listed here are 29 T cell receptor beta chains from one sample, sequenced in a study of monozygotic twins with inflammatory bowel disease. TCRdb reprocessed the 5' RACE reads and reports one entry per CDR3 protein, with no DNA. This sample's table reports roughly 140,000 distinct CDR3 sequences. The specimen sequenced was blood. These receptors all come from a human donor with ulcerative colitis or Crohn's disease, or a healthy co-twin of an affected twin (not recorded which).

The chain employs TRBV24-1 and TRBJ1-2; with no DNA, the TCRdb D assignment of TRBD1 cannot be verified. Per the germline V gene, CDR1 is KGHDR and CDR2 is SFDVKD. The CDR3 spans 15 residues. CDR3 region: CATSDGGVQNYGYTF.

J is TRBJ2-5 and V is TRBV10-3; TCRdb selects TRBD2, and the lack of DNA leaves this call unchecked. Germline V gene lookup returns CDR1 ENHRY and CDR2 SYGVKD. This CDR3 comprises 13 residues. Here the CDR3 reads CAITGAEQETQYF.

The chain recombines TRBV19 with TRBJ1-5; TCRdb proposes TRBD1, but this gene call is untestable without DNA. This CDR3 comprises 16 residues. The germline V gene encodes CDR1 LNHDA and CDR2 SQIVND (reference sequence). The CDR3 sequence: CASSIAAGNSNQPQHF.

CDR3 amino acids: CSARDPHSGDTEAFF. J is TRBJ1-1 and V is TRBV20-1. Germline CDR1 DFQATT, CDR2 SNEGSKA (reference sequence). This CDR3 is built from 15 residues.

V usage is TRBV20-1 and J usage is TRBJ2-2; TCRdb outputs TRBD2, but without DNA this stays unchecked. Per germline, CDR1 DFQATT and CDR2 SNEGSKA (reference sequence). There are 19 residues in the CDR3. The CDR3 is CSARTPLAGPNQNTGELFF.

V and J are TRBV20-1 and TRBJ2-2; TCRdb returns TRBD1, unconfirmable since there is no DNA. The CDR3 spans 14 residues. Germline-derived CDR1 and CDR2 are DFQATT and SNEGSKA (reference sequence). The CDR3 sequence is CSARHRVTTGELFF.

The chain links TRBV6-2 or TRBV6-3 to TRBJ1-2; TCRdb picks TRBD1, but there is no DNA to check that call. CDR3 size: 11 residues. Per germline, CDR1 MNHEY and CDR2 SVGEGT. The CDR3 loop reads CASSSGPFNAF.

CDR3 region: CASSPPGRRGTDTQYF. This chain links TRBV18 with TRBJ2-3. From germline, CDR1 is KGHSH and CDR2 LQKENI. CDR3 size: 16 residues.

The chain uses TRBV6-5 and TRBJ2-3; no DNA is available, so the TRBD2 call from TCRdb remains unchecked. Germline CDR1 and CDR2: MNHEY and SVGAGI. There are 13 residues in the CDR3. The chain's CDR3 is CASRDFSAGTQYF.

This sequence joins TRBV6-2 or TRBV6-3 and TRBJ2-7; there is no DNA to check the TCRdb D call of TRBD1. This CDR3 is built from 15 residues. Germline-derived CDR1 and CDR2 are MNHEY and SVGEGT. The CDR3 protein is CASSAVHRGSYEQYF.

The genes are TRBV5-5 and TRBJ2-7. The CDR3 length is 14 residues. CDR1 is SGHKS, CDR2 YYEKEE, per germline (reference sequence). The CDR3 is CASSFLGRTYEQYF.

V gene TRBV11-2 combines with J gene TRBJ2-1. The CDR3 length is 12 residues. Germline lookup yields CDR1 SGHAT and CDR2 FQNNGV. CDR3 loop: CASSPIGDEQFF.

This chain uses TRBV4-3 with TRBJ2-4; TCRdb names TRBD2, which stays unverified in the absence of DNA. Germline-derived CDR1 and CDR2 are LGHNA and YSLEER. This CDR3 has 16 residues. CDR3 region: CASSQGAGTSSNIQYF.

CDR3 sequence: CATKNRGDTEAFF. V and J are TRBV15 and TRBJ1-1; TCRdb returns TRBD1, unconfirmable since there is no DNA. Germline CDR1 LNHNV, CDR2 YYDKDF (reference sequence). This CDR3 region has 13 residues. The full variable domain, in which reference TRBV15 and TRBJ1-1 provide the parts outside the CDR3, is DAMVIQNPRYQVTQFGKPVTLSCSQTLNHNVMYWYQQKSSQAPKLLFHYYDKDFNNEADTPDNFQSRRPNTSFCFLDIRSPGLGDTAMYLCATKNRGDTEAFFGQGTRLTVV.

This chain links TRBV4-1 with TRBJ2-7. This CDR3 is built from 13 residues. Germline CDR1 is MGHRA and CDR2 is YSYEKL. This CDR3 reads CASSQVFSNEQYF.

The gene calls are TRBV24-1 and TRBJ2-5; TCRdb returns TRBD1, unconfirmable since there is no DNA. The CDR3 covers 16 residues. From germline, CDR1 is KGHDR and CDR2 SFDVKD. CDR3 in amino acids: CATSEPTGNYGETQYF.

The V call is TRBV6-6, the J call TRBJ1-3; the TRBD1 assignment by TCRdb is unverifiable without DNA. This CDR3 has 14 residues. Germline-derived CDR1 and CDR2 are MNHNY and SVGAGI (reference sequence). CDR3 loop: CASSYGTGGNTIYF.

The CDR3 region is CASSGPGTSGGPGLYEQYF. The V call is TRBV11-2, the J call TRBJ2-7; no DNA is available, so the TRBD2 call from TCRdb remains unchecked. CDR1 is SGHAT and CDR2 is FQNNGV in the germline V gene. The CDR3 has 19 amino acids.

The chain recombines TRBV27 with TRBJ1-5. CDR1 is MNHEY, CDR2 SMNVEV, per germline (reference sequence). This CDR3 is built from 13 residues. CDR3 region: CASRDGPNQPQHF.

This rearrangement joins TRBV20-1 to TRBJ2-2. Per germline, CDR1 DFQATT and CDR2 SNEGSKA (reference sequence). This CDR3 spans 11 amino acids. The CDR3 protein is CSASDTGELFF.

The J gene is TRBJ1-2, the V gene TRBV12-3 or TRBV12-4; TCRdb indicates TRBD1, and absent DNA this call remains unverified. The CDR3 spans 14 residues. The CDR3 loop reads CASSLAGGPGGYTF.

The rearrangement links TRBV6-5 to TRBJ2-5; TCRdb indicates TRBD1, and absent DNA this call remains unverified. The CDR3 loop spans 15 amino acids. CDR1 and CDR2 (germline): MNHEY, SVGAGI. CDR3 loop: CASSYSGQTKETQYF.

The chain joins TRBV3-1 to TRBJ2-3; TCRdb proposes TRBD2, but this gene call is untestable without DNA. Germline CDR1 is LGHDT and CDR2 is YNNKEL (reference sequence). The CDR3 contains 18 residues. CDR3: CASSQDVTPHRVTDTQYF.

This chain uses TRBV12-3 or TRBV12-4 with TRBJ1-5. This CDR3 is 13 amino acids long. The CDR3 loop reads CASSWGVGQPQHF.

The CDR3: CASSLDQGLRMNTEAFF. The chain joins TRBV5-5 to TRBJ1-1; without DNA, the TCRdb call of TRBD1 cannot be checked. Germline V CDR1 and CDR2: SGHKS, YYEKEE (reference sequence). This CDR3 has 17 residues.

The rearrangement uses TRBV18 and TRBJ2-5; TCRdb's assignment of TRBD1 cannot be checked, as there is no DNA. CDR3 length: 14 amino acids. CDR1 KGHSH and CDR2 LQKENI come from the germline V gene. CDR3 amino acids: CASSPPTGKETQYF.

The CDR3 sequence is CAWSALSVQATEAFF. The chain uses TRBV30 and TRBJ1-1; as DNA is missing, the TRBD1 call by TCRdb cannot be tested. Germline V CDR1 and CDR2: GTSNPN, SVGIG (reference sequence). The CDR3 has 15 residues.

The rearrangement uses TRBV5-1 and TRBJ2-7. The CDR3 has 14 amino acids. The V gene's germline CDR1 is SGHRS and CDR2 YFSETQ. The CDR3 loop reads CASSFGGTSYEQYF.

The chain couples TRBV4-3 to TRBJ1-6; as DNA is missing, the TRBD1 call by TCRdb cannot be tested. Germline CDR1 LGHNA, CDR2 YSLEER. There are 19 residues in the CDR3. CDR3 loop: CASSLTGTGGTPYNSPLHF.